The present entry profiles one T cell receptor (beta chain) with its context. These data originate in a study of blood T cell repertoires in COVID-19. Profiled with immunoSEQ multiplex PCR; TCRdb holds only in-frame clones, not every one. The data contain about 250,000 clones, approximately 90% of them singletons. Germline V gives CDR1 SGHRS, CDR2 YFSETQ. The CDR3 runs to 15 residues. J was trimmed by 6 bases and V by 3 bases; bases with no gene match: 4. The rearrangement uses TRBV5-1 and TRBJ1-6; TRBD1 matches at 9 bases. This sequence originates from a man aged 18-30 years who had recovered from COVID-19. The sample was PBMCs or T cells enriched from blood (not recorded which). This chain's CDR3 is CASSYGTGSNSPLHF. The CDR3, as DNA: TGCGCCAGCAGCTATGGGACAGGGAGTAATTCACCCCTCCACTTT.